A single sample is the source of the 3 T cell receptor beta chains below, sequenced in a study of T cell responses to AZD1222 COVID-19 vaccine. The data were produced by immunoSEQ multiplex PCR, yet TCRdb's version contains in-frame clones alone and is incomplete. In the table there are roughly 180,000 clones, approximately 90% of which are singletons. This material consisted of peripheral blood, taken 28 days after the second AZD1222 dose. Every receptor here comes from an adult who received the AZD1222 COVID-19 vaccine.

The chain recombines TRBV30 with TRBJ1-2; maybe TRBD1 (5 bases). This CDR3 region has 16 residues. V lost 2 bases and J lost 6, with 22 bases in between. CDR1 is GTSNPN, CDR2 SVGIG, per germline (reference sequence). The chain's CDR3 is CAWSQDPGAKGDGYTF. The CDR3 DNA follows: TGTGCCTGGAGTCAAGATCCGGGCGCTAAAGGGGATGGCTACACCTTC.

The chain is built from TRBV19 and TRBJ2-3; 9 bases line up with TRBD1. This CDR3 contains 15 residues. V lost 3 bases and J lost 2; bases outside the gene matches: 3. The germline V gene encodes CDR1 LNHDA and CDR2 SQIVND (reference sequence). The DNA for the CDR3 is TGTGCCAGTAGTATTGGGACAGGGACCACAGATACGCAGTATTTT. Translating gives CASSIGTGTTDTQYF.

V and J are TRBV7-6 and TRBJ2-3; a possible D gene is TRBD2 (6 bases). Germline lookup yields CDR1 SGHVS and CDR2 FNYEAQ. CDR3 length equals 16 residues. Trimming removed 4 bases from V and 0 bases from J, with 14 bases in between. The DNA of the CDR3 is TGTGCCAGCAGCTCGCGAGCGGGTCCTAGCACAGATACGCAGTATTTT. Translating gives CASSSRAGPSTDTQYF.